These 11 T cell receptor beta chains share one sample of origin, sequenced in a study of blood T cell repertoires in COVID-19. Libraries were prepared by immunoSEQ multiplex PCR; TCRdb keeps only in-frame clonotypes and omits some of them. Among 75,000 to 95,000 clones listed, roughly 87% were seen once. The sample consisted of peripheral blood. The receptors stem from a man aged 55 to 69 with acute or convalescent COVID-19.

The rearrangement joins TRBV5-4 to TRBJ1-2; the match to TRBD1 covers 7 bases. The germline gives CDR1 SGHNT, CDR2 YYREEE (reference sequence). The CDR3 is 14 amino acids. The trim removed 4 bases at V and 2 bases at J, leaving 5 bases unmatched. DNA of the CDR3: TGTGCCAGCAGCCCCGAACAGGGGAACTATGGCTACACCTTC. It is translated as CASSPEQGNYGYTF. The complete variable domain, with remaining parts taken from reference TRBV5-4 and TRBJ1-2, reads ETGVTQSPTHLIKTRGQQVTLRCSSQSGHNTVSWYQQALGQGPQFIFQYYREEENGRGNFPPRFSGLQFPNYSSELNVNALELDDSALYLCASSPEQGNYGYTFGSGTRLTVV.

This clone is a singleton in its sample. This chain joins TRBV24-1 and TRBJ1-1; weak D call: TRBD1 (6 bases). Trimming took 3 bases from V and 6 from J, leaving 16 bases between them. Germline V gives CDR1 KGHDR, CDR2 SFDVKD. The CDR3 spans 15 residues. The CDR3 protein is CATSDPASGAAEAFF. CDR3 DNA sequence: TGTGCCACCAGTGATCCGGCCTCAGGGGCAGCTGAAGCTTTCTTT.

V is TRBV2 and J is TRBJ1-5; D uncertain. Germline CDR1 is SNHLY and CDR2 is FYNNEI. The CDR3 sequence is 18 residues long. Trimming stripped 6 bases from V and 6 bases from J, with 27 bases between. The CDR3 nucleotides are TGTGCCAGCAGGACGACCCGGACCCTGGACGATGCGGGTCAGCCCCAGCATTTT. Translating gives CASRTTRTLDDAGQPQHF.

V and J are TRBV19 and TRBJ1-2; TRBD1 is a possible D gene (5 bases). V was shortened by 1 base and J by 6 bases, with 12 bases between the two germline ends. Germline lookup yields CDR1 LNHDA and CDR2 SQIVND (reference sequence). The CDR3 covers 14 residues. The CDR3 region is CASSIAGAIDGYTF. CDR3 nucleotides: TGTGCCAGTAGTATAGCTGGGGCGATAGATGGCTACACCTTC.

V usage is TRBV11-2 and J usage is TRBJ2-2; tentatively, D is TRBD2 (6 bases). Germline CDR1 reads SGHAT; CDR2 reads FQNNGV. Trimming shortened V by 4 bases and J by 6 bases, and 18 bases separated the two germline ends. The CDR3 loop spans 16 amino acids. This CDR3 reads CASSSTGTLGAGELFF. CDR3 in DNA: TGTGCCAGCAGCTCAACCGGGACTCTAGGGGCCGGGGAGCTGTTTTTT.

The CDR3 nucleotides are TGCGCCAGCAGCTATGGACAGGGTGATTCACCCCTCCACTTT. Its translation is CASSYGQGDSPLHF. The genes are TRBV5-1 and TRBJ1-6; 8 positions match TRBD1. Germline values: CDR1 SGHRS, CDR2 YFSETQ. Trimming took 3 bases from V and 8 from J; bases not matched to a gene: 4. The CDR3 is 14 amino acids.

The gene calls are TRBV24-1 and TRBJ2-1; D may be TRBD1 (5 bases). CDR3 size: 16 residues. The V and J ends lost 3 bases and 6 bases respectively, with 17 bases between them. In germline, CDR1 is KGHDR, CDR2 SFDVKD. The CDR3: CATSDPGQGLSNEQFF. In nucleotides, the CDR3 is TGTGCCACCAGTGATCCAGGGCAGGGTTTAAGCAATGAGCAGTTCTTC.

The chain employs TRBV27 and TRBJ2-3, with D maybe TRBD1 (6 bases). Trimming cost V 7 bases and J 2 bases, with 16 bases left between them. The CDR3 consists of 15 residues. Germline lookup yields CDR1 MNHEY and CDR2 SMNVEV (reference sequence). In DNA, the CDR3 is TGTGCCAGCACCCCCCGACAGGACCTCACAGATACGCAGTATTTT. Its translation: CASTPRQDLTDTQYF.

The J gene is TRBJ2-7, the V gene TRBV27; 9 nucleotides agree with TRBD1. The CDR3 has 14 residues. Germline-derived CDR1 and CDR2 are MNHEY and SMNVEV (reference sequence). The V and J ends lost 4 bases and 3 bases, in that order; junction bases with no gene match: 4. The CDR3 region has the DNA TGTGCCAGCAGTTACAGGGGGCCCGTCTACGAGCAGTACTTC. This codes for CASSYRGPVYEQYF.

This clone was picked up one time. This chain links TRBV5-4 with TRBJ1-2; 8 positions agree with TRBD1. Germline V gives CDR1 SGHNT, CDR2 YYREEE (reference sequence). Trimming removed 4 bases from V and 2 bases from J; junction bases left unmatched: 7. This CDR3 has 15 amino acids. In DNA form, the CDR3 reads TGTGCCAGCAGCCCGACAGGGGAGGAGAACTATGGCTACACCTTC. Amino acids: CASSPTGEENYGYTF.

The CDR3 nucleotides read TGTGCCAGCAGTCACCCCTCTGGGGCCGGCTATGGCTACACCTTC. It specifies CASSHPSGAGYGYTF. This rearrangement joins TRBV3-1 (or the pseudogene TRBV3-2) to TRBJ1-2, with a tentative D call TRBD1 (5 bases). CDR1 and CDR2 (germline): LGHDT, YNNKEL (reference sequence). V was cut by 6 bases and J by 4 bases, with 18 bases left in between. CDR3 length: 15 residues.